The next 30 T cell receptor beta chains were all read from a single sample in a study of human T cells and chemical hapten exposure. Time point of the sample: patch test 1, 2 weeks after DPC sensitization. Treatment of the sample: therapeutic diphenylcyclopropenone sensitization with weekly scalp DPC. TCRdb called the RACE reads again in MiXCR, with one record for every CDR3 protein. This table holds 150,000 to 200,000 distinct CDR3 sequences, approximately 14% found once. The specimen was whole blood, collected in connection with sensitization to the hapten diphenylcyclopropenone (DPC). The origin of the receptors is a woman aged 25-40 years with alopecia areata. Some clones in this sample may be carry-over from other donors' samples.

The chain links TRBV30 to TRBJ2-3; D is undetermined. V was trimmed by 0 bases and J by 5 bases, leaving 12 bases between them. Germline CDR1 is GTSNPN and CDR2 is SVGIG (reference sequence). The CDR3 is 14 amino acids. CDR3 protein: CAWSVRIWGDTQYF. The CDR3 DNA reads TGTGCCTGGAGTGTACGAATCTGGGGAGATACGCAGTATTTT.

V gene TRBV28 combines with J gene TRBJ2-5; 9 positions agree with TRBD2. CDR3 size: 14 residues. The V gene end was trimmed by 6 bases and the J gene end by 5 bases; junction bases not matched to a gene: 7. CDR1 is MDHEN and CDR2 is SYDVKM in the germline V gene. CDR3 amino acids: CASRLAGAGETQYF. DNA of the CDR3: TGTGCCAGCAGGTTAGCGGGGGCCGGTGAGACCCAGTACTTC.

There are many counts of this clonotype. The chain combines TRBV29-1 with TRBJ2-5; a possible D gene is TRBD1 (5 bases). This CDR3 contains 12 residues. V gave up 8 bases and J gave up 4 bases, with 14 bases separating them. The germline CDR1 and CDR2 sequences are SQVTM and ANQGSEA. CDR3 loop: CSSQGVGETQYF. CDR3 bases: TGCAGCTCCCAAGGGGTTGGAGAGACCCAGTACTTC.

This clonotype was picked up many times. A read error may produce the germline difference seen at one junction end. The CDR3 here is CASSPDPRDPRDF. The CDR3 DNA reads TGTGCCAGCAGTCCGGATCCAAGAGACCCGAGAGACTTC. The chain couples TRBV6-5 to TRBJ1-2; D uncertain. There are 13 residues in the CDR3. Looked up from germline, CDR1 is MNHEY and CDR2 is SVGAGI.

This clonotype came up a few times. The rearrangement uses TRBV7-2 and TRBJ2-7, with D possibly being TRBD1 (6 bases). Germline CDR1 is SGHTA and CDR2 is FQGNSA. V was clipped by 6 bases and J by 7 bases, with 13 bases between them. The CDR3 consists of 12 residues. The CDR3 DNA reads TGTGCCAGCAGTTTTGGGGGCGGTGAGCAGTACTTC. This sequence encodes CASSFGGGEQYF.

V usage is TRBV18 and J usage is TRBJ1-4, with 9 bases lining up with TRBD1. Germline V gives CDR1 KGHSH, CDR2 LQKENI. The CDR3 has 15 residues. After removal of 4 bases from V and 8 bases from J, the junction contained 8 bases not matched to a gene. CDR3 coding DNA: TGTGCCAGCTCACGAGGACAGGGGACGGAAGAAAAACTGTTTTTT. It specifies CASSRGQGTEEKLFF.

V and J are TRBV12-3 or TRBV12-4 and TRBJ2-3; D is uncertain. The V and J ends lost 8 bases and 0 bases respectively, with 6 bases between them. This CDR3 has 12 residues. This CDR3 reads CASGPSTDTQYF. The CDR3 DNA follows: TGTGCCAGCGGGCCCAGCACAGATACGCAGTATTTT.

The sample holds a few counts of this clonotype. The chain employs TRBV20-1 and TRBJ2-3; perhaps TRBD2 as D (5 bases). The germline V gene encodes CDR1 DFQATT and CDR2 SNEGSKA (reference sequence). The CDR3 is made up of 13 amino acids. V lost 2 bases, J lost 7 bases, and 13 bases lay in between. The CDR3, as DNA: TGCAGTGCTAGAACCGCGGGTGTACATACGCAGTATTTT. It translates to CSARTAGVHTQYF.

The chain combines TRBV7-2 with TRBJ2-4, with D tentatively TRBD1 or TRBD2 (6 bases each). V was cut by 5 bases and J by 6 bases, with 17 bases left in between. The CDR3 totals 15 residues. Germline V gene sequence: CDR1 SGHTA, CDR2 FQGNSA. This CDR3 is CASSPMPGAVNIQYF. The CDR3 nucleotides are TGTGCCAGCAGCCCCATGCCGGGGGCTGTAAACATTCAGTACTTC.

This clonotype appeared a few times. V and J are TRBV3-1 and TRBJ1-6; tentative D call: TRBD1 (5 bases). Between the trimmed V and J ends, which lost 4 bases and 12 bases, there was a span of 25 bases. The CDR3 totals 17 residues. Germline V gene sequence: CDR1 LGHDT, CDR2 YNNKEL (reference sequence). This CDR3 is CASSLGASGTPTVPLHF. The CDR3 region has the DNA TGTGCCAGCAGCCTTGGGGCCTCCGGGACCCCGACGGTACCCCTCCACTTT.

The sample holds a few counts of this clonotype. One junction end does not reproduce the germline sequence, and a read error may be involved. This chain joins TRBV7-7 and TRBJ2-1; the match to TRBD2 covers 13 bases. The CDR3 has 19 residues. From germline, CDR1 is SSHAT and CDR2 FNYEAQ (reference sequence). The chain's CDR3 is CASSLAVGTSGIGYNEQFF. CDR3 nucleotides: TGTGCTAGCAGCTTAGCGGTAGGGACTAGCGGGATAGGCTACAATGAGCAGTTCTTC.

This clonotype turned up a few times. The chain links TRBV18 to TRBJ2-1; TRBD1 might be the D (6 bases). Trimming took off 2 bases at V and 0 bases at J, with 11 bases between the two ends. This CDR3 is built from 16 residues. Germline V lookup: CDR1 KGHSH, CDR2 LQKENI. In DNA form, the CDR3 reads TGTGCCAGCTCACCATGGGGGCTGAGCTCCTACAATGAGCAGTTCTTC. Its protein product is CASSPWGLSSYNEQFF.

In its sample, this clonotype was seen many times. The chain is built from TRBV5-5 and TRBJ1-6; D may be TRBD1 (5 bases). Germline V CDR1 and CDR2: SGHKS, YYEKEE (reference sequence). Deletions cut 3 bases from V and 7 bases from J, with 8 bases between. This CDR3 is 13 amino acids long. CDR3 nucleotide sequence: TGTGCCAGCAGCTCAGGGTCCAATTCACCCCTCCACTTT. This translates into CASSSGSNSPLHF.

This clonotype was counted only a few times. The rearrangement links TRBV7-2 to TRBJ1-5, with D perhaps TRBD1 (5 bases). This CDR3 has 13 amino acids. With 5 bases removed from V and 6 bases from J, the gap between germline ends came to 11 bases. Germline lookup yields CDR1 SGHTA and CDR2 FQGNSA. Here the CDR3 DNA reads TGTGCCAGCAGCCGATACCAGGGTCAGCCCCAGCATTTT. Its protein is CASSRYQGQPQHF.

This clonotype was counted between two and nine times. With a much larger clone just one base away, this may be a read error. The chain has TRBV24-1 and TRBJ1-5; weak D call: TRBD1 (6 bases). The V end lost 4 bases, the J end lost 4 bases, and 13 bases lay between the germline ends. The V gene's germline CDR1 is KGHDR and CDR2 SFDVKD. This CDR3 contains 15 residues. The CDR3 DNA reads TGTGCCACCAGTGAGTCCACAGGGAGGAATCAGCCCCAGCATTTT. Translated: CATSESTGRNQPQHF.

This rearrangement joins TRBV28 to TRBJ2-5; 8 nucleotides line up with TRBD2. The trim removed 6 bases at V and 5 bases at J, leaving 11 bases unmatched. The CDR3 runs to 15 residues. Germline CDR1 and CDR2: MDHEN and SYDVKM. The DNA of the CDR3 is TGTGCCAGCAGCCTTGCCCGACTAGCGAGCGAGACCCAGTACTTC. Its translation: CASSLARLASETQYF.

This clonotype was seen ten or more times. The gene calls are TRBV7-2 and TRBJ2-5; D is uncertain. The CDR3 spans 13 residues. Germline assignment: CDR1 SGHTA and CDR2 FQGNSA. V was clipped by 6 bases and J by 5 bases, with 13 bases between them. CDR3 in amino acids: CASSFMAAETQYF. The CDR3 DNA reads TGTGCCAGCAGTTTCATGGCTGCGGAGACCCAGTACTTC.

J is TRBJ1-6 and V is TRBV7-6, with no clear D. Germline CDR1 is SGHVS and CDR2 is FNYEAQ. The CDR3 sequence is 15 residues long. V was trimmed by 2 bases and J by 10 bases, leaving 15 bases between them. DNA of the CDR3: TGTGCCAGCAGCTTATATCCCGGGGAGTCATCACCCCTCCACTTT. Translated, it gives CASSLYPGESSPLHF.

This clonotype was seen more than once but under ten times. The chain uses TRBV6-5 and TRBJ2-3; D possibly corresponds to TRBD2 (5 bases). Trimming left V 0 bases short and J 1 base short, with 8 bases between. Germline V gene data show CDR1 as MNHEY and CDR2 as SVGAGI. There are 15 residues in the CDR3. This CDR3 reads CASSYSYGGTDTQYF. The CDR3 nucleotides read TGTGCCAGCAGTTACTCTTACGGGGGCACAGATACGCAGTATTTT.

This clonotype occurred many times. The V call is TRBV18, the J call TRBJ1-1; D unresolved. Looked up from germline, CDR1 is KGHSH and CDR2 is LQKENI. CDR3 length: 12 residues. V lost 8 bases and J 5 bases, leaving 12 bases between the germline ends. The CDR3 coding sequence is TGTGCCAGCAATAACCGTGGGACTGAAGCTTTCTTT. It is translated as CASNNRGTEAFF.

In this sample, this clonotype turned up a few times. This chain links TRBV18 with TRBJ2-2; 8 nucleotides line up with TRBD1. There are 17 residues in the CDR3. V was pared by 1 base and J by 6 bases, with 10 bases of the junction left unmatched. Germline CDR1 and CDR2: KGHSH and LQKENI. This CDR3 reads CASSPQDPGQVPGELFF. The DNA of the CDR3 is TGTGCCAGCTCACCACAAGATCCGGGACAGGTCCCCGGGGAGCTGTTTTTT.

V and J are TRBV3-1 and TRBJ2-2; the D gene is possibly TRBD1 (6 bases). The V and J ends lost 1 base and 1 base respectively, with 10 bases between them. CDR1 LGHDT and CDR2 YNNKEL come from the germline V gene (reference sequence). The CDR3 length is 16 residues. The CDR3 sequence: CASSQVRRGNTGELFF. The CDR3 DNA follows: TGTGCCAGCAGCCAAGTACGCAGGGGGAACACCGGGGAGCTGTTTTTT.

This clonotype was seen a handful of times. The chain combines TRBV20-1 with TRBJ2-5; the D is unclear. The germline CDR1 and CDR2 sequences are DFQATT and SNEGSKA (reference sequence). The ends were cut back, 4 bases at V and 3 bases at J, with 9 bases in the middle. CDR3 length: 12 amino acids. The CDR3, as DNA: TGCAGTGCTATAGGACGGGAAGAGACCCAGTACTTC. This encodes CSAIGREETQYF.

Details on this clonotype: At one end, the junction sequence differs from germline, possibly due to a read error. The chain couples TRBV29-1 to TRBJ2-2, with 9 bases matching TRBD1. Germline CDR1 and CDR2: SQVTM and ANQGSEA. This CDR3 region has 14 residues. The CDR3 is CSVDGTGNTGEPFF. CDR3 coding DNA: TGCAGCGTTGACGGGACAGGGAACACCGGGGAGCCGTTTTTT.

The rearrangement joins TRBV28 to TRBJ2-2; D may correspond to TRBD1 or TRBD2 (5 bases each). Germline CDR1 and CDR2: MDHEN and SYDVKM. This CDR3 contains 14 residues. Trimming took 7 bases from V and 6 from J, leaving 15 bases between them. The CDR3 sequence: CASTAGRGPGELFF. In DNA, the CDR3 is TGTGCCAGCACTGCAGGGAGAGGACCCGGGGAGCTGTTTTTT.

Only a few counts were recorded for this clonotype. The chain employs TRBV5-1 and TRBJ2-3, with D perhaps matching TRBD1 or TRBD2 (5 bases each). The V and J ends lost 0 bases and 2 bases respectively, with 19 bases between them. This CDR3 spans 18 amino acids. CDR1 SGHRS and CDR2 YFSETQ come from the germline V gene. CDR3 residues: CASSLGTSGAVLTDTQYF. The DNA of the CDR3 is TGCGCCAGCAGCTTGGGGACATCCGGGGCAGTTCTCACAGATACGCAGTATTTT. Drawing the rest from reference TRBV5-1 and TRBJ2-3, the complete variable domain is KAGVTQTPRYLIKTRGQQVTLSCSPISGHRSVSWYQQTPGQGLQFLFEYFSETQRNKGNFPGRFSGRQFSNSRSEMNVSTLELGDSALYLCASSLGTSGAVLTDTQYFGPGTRLTVL.

The V and J genes are TRBV6-2 or TRBV6-3 and TRBJ1-5; D possibly corresponds to TRBD1 (6 bases). Looked up from germline, CDR1 is MNHEY and CDR2 is SVGEGT. Trimming left V 7 bases short and J 7 bases short, with 17 bases between. CDR3 size: 14 residues. The CDR3 here is CASTPRGDGQPQHF. The CDR3 nucleotides are TGTGCCAGCACTCCCAGGGGCGATGGCCAGCCCCAGCATTTT.

The sample holds many counts of this clonotype. The J gene is TRBJ2-7, the V gene TRBV19; the D is unclear. Germline V gene lookup returns CDR1 LNHDA and CDR2 SQIVND (reference sequence). V lost 6 bases and J lost 2, with 11 bases in between. The CDR3 length is 13 residues. CDR3 nucleotide sequence: TGTGCCAGTAGCATGGTTTTGACCTACGAGCAGTACTTC. Amino acid sequence: CASSMVLTYEQYF.

The gene calls are TRBV7-2 and TRBJ1-6; D unclear. V lost 4 bases and J lost 7, with 17 bases in between. The CDR3 covers 16 residues. Germline lookup yields CDR1 SGHTA and CDR2 FQGNSA. The CDR3 here is CASSSHRSGYNSPLHF. DNA of the CDR3: TGTGCCAGCAGCTCACATCGGAGTGGTTACAATTCACCCCTCCACTTT.

This clonotype showed up many times. CDR3 protein: CASSQDRGGPGNTIYF. The CDR3 coding sequence is TGTGCCAGCAGCCAAGATCGAGGGGGGCCTGGAAACACCATATATTTT. The chain has TRBV4-2 and TRBJ1-3; perhaps TRBD1 as D (6 bases). There are 16 residues in the CDR3. Trimming stripped 0 bases from V and 2 bases from J, with 11 bases between. Germline V gene lookup returns CDR1 LGHNA and CDR2 YNFKEQ.